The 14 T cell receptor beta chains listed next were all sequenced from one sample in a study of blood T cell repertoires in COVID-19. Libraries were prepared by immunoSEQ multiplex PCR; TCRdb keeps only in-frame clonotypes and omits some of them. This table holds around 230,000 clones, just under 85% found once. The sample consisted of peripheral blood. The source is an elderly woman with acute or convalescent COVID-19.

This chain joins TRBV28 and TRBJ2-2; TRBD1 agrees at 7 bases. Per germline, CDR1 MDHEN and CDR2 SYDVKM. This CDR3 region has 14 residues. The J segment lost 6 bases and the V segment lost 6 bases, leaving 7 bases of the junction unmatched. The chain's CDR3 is CASRLQGFSGELFF. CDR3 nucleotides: TGTGCCAGCAGGTTACAGGGGTTCTCCGGGGAGCTGTTTTTT.

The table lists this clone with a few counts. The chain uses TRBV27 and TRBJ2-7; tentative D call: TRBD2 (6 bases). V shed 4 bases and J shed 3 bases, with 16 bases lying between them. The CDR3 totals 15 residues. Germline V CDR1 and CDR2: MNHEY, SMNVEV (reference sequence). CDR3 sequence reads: CASSSLGLPGYEQYF. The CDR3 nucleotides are TGTGCCAGCAGTTCACTGGGACTCCCCGGCTACGAGCAGTACTTC.

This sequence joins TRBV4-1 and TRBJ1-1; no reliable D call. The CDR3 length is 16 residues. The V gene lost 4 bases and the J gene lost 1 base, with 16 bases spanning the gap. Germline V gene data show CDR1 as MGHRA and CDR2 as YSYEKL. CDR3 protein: CASSPSDKPWNTEAFF. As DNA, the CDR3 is TGCGCCAGCAGCCCTTCCGACAAGCCCTGGAACACTGAAGCTTTCTTT.

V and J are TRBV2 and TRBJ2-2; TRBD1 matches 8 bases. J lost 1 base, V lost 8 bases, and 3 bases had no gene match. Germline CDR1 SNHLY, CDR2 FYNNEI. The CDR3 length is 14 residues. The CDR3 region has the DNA TGTGCCAGCCGAGGGACAGGGAACACCGGGGAGCTGTTTTTT. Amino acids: CASRGTGNTGELFF.

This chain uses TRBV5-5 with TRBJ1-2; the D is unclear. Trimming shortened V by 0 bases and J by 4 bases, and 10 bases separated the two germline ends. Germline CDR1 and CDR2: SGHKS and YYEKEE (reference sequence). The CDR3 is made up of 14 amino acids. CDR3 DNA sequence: TGTGCCAGCAGCTTGGCGACTCCTTCCTATGGCTACACCTTC. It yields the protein CASSLATPSYGYTF.

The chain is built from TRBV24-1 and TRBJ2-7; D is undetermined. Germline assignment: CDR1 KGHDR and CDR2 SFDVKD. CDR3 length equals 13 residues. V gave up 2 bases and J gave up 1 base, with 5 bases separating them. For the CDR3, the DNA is TGTGCCACCAGTGATTCCCTTTCCTACGAGCAGTACTTC. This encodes CATSDSLSYEQYF.

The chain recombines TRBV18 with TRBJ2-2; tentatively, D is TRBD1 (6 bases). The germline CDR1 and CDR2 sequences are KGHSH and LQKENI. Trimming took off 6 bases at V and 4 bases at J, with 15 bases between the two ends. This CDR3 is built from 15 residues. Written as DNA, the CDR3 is TGTGCCAGCTCCGAAGAGGGGGTTCGCACCGGGGAGCTGTTTTTT. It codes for CASSEEGVRTGELFF. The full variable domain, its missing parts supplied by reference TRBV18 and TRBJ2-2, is NAGVMQNPRHLVRRRGQEARLRCSPMKGHSHVYWYRQLPEEGLKFMVYLQKENIIDESGMPKERFSAEFPKEGPSILRIQQVVRGDSAAYFCASSEEGVRTGELFFGEGSRLTVL.

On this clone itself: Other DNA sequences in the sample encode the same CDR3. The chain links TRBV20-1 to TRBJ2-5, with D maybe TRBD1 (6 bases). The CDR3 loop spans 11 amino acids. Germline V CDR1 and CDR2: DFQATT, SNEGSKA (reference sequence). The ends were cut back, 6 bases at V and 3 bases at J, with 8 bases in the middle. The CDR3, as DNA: TGCAGTGCCTCAGGGGAAGAGACCCAGTACTTC. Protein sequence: CSASGEETQYF.

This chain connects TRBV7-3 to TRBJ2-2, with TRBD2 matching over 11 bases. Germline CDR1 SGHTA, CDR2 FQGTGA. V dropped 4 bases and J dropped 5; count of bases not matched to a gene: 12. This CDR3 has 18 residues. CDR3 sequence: CASSSPTSGAPGTGELFF. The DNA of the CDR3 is TGTGCCAGCAGCTCCCCGACTAGCGGGGCCCCGGGAACCGGGGAGCTGTTTTTT. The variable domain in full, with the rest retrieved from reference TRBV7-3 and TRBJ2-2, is GAGVSQTPSNKVTEKGKYVELRCDPISGHTALYWYRQSLGQGPEFLIYFQGTGAADDSGLPNDRFFAVRPEGSVSTLKIQRTERGDSAVYLCASSSPTSGAPGTGELFFGEGSRLTVL.

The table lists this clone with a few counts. The CDR3 sequence is CASSEEGQGYNEQFF. The CDR3 DNA reads TGCGCCAGCAGCGAGGAGGGACAGGGGTACAATGAGCAGTTCTTC. The V gene is TRBV5-1, the J gene TRBJ2-1, with TRBD1 matching 10 bases. This CDR3 has 15 residues. Looked up from germline, CDR1 is SGHRS and CDR2 is YFSETQ. Unmatched junction bases numbered 5, after V lost 4 bases and J lost 4 bases. Filled out from reference TRBV5-1 and TRBJ2-1, the complete variable domain reads KAGVTQTPRYLIKTRGQQVTLSCSPISGHRSVSWYQQTPGQGLQFLFEYFSETQRNKGNFPGRFSGRQFSNSRSEMNVSTLELGDSALYLCASSEEGQGYNEQFFGPGTRLTVL.

CDR3 protein: CASSLGTGQETQYF. The CDR3 nucleotides are TGTGCCAGCAGCTTAGGGACAGGACAAGAGACCCAGTACTTC. The chain uses TRBV7-3 and TRBJ2-5, with 8 bases lining up with TRBD1. This CDR3 has 14 amino acids. The junction had 1 base not matched to a gene; V was cut back by 2 bases and J by 2 bases. Germline CDR1 and CDR2: SGHTA and FQGTGA.

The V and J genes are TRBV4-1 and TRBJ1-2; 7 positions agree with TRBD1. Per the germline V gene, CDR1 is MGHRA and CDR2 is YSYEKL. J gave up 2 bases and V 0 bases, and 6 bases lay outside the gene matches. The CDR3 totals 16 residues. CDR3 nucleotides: TGCGCCAGCAGCCAAGATGGACAAGGGGGCAACTATGGCTACACCTTC. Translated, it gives CASSQDGQGGNYGYTF.

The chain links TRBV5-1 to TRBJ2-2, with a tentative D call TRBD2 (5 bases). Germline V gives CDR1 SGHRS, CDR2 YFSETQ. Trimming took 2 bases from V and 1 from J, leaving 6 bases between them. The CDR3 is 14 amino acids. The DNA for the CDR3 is TGCGCCAGCAGCTTAGCGGTGAACACCGGGGAGCTGTTTTTT. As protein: CASSLAVNTGELFF.

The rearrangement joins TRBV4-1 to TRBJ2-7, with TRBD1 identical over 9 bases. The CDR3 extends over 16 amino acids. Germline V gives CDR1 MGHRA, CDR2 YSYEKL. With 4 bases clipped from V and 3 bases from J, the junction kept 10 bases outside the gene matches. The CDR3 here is CASSPAGQGVFYEQYF. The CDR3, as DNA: TGCGCCAGCAGCCCAGCGGGACAGGGAGTATTCTACGAGCAGTACTTC.